This T cell receptor beta chain derives from a study of T cell repertoires in cytomegalovirus infection. About the study: In public TCR beta signatures, there were indications of both CMV infection and matching HLA type. The study's findings and limits: Clonotypes of TCR beta that were HLA-C-restricted and CMV-specific dominated the ex vivo response. Carriers of CMV plus the relevant HLA were identified by cumulative public TCR beta family frequency.

Trimming shortened V by 2 bases and J by 0 bases, and 14 bases separated the two germline ends. Germline assignment: CDR1 SGHRS and CDR2 YFSETQ. The CDR3 is made up of 17 amino acids. TCRdb reprocessed the reads with MiXCR, giving one entry per CDR3 protein. This table has under 300,000 distinct CDR3 sequences, 17% appearing once. As regards this clonotype: What it binds is unknown.

This TCR derives from a human donor in good health (CMV status not recorded). Some clones in this sample may be carry-over from other donors' samples. V gene TRBV5-1 combines with J gene TRBJ2-2; D remains ambiguous. The sample consisted of CD8+ T cells from PBMCs. CDR3 loop: CASSLVGLHANTGELFF. The CDR3 nucleotides read TGCGCCAGCAGCTTAGTAGGGTTACACGCGAACACCGGGGAGCTGTTTTTT.